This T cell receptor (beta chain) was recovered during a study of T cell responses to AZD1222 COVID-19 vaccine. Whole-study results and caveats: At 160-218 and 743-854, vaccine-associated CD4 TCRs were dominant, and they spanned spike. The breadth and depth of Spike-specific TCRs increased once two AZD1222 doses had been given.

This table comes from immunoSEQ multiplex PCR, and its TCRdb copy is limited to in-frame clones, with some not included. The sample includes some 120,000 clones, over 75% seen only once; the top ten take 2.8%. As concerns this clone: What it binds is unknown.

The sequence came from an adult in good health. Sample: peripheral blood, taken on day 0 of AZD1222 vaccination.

CDR3: CASSFPDSENTGELFF. The CDR3 region has the DNA TGTGCCAGCAGCTTCCCGGACAGCGAGAACACCGGGGAGCTGTTTTTT. This rearrangement joins TRBV11-3 to TRBJ2-2, with D possibly being TRBD1 (6 bases). Germline values: CDR1 SGHNT, CDR2 YENEEA. The V gene lost 3 bases and the J gene lost 1 base, with 12 bases spanning the gap. The CDR3 spans 16 residues.